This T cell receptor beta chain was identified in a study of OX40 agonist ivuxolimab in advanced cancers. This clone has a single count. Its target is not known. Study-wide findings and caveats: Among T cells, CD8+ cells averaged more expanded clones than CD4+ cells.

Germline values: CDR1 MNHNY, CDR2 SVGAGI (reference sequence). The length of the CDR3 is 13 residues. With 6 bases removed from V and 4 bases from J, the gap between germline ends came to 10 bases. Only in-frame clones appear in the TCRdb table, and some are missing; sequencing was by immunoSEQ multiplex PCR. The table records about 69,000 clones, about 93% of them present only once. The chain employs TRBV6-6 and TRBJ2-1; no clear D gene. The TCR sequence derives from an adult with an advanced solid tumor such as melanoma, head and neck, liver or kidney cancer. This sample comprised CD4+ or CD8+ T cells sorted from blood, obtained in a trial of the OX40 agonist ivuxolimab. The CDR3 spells CASSENYYNEQFF. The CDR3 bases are TGTGCCAGCAGCGAAAACTATTACAATGAGCAGTTCTTC.